This T cell receptor beta chain was captured by sequencing in a study of response to subunit inactivated influenza vaccine. Study observations and caveats: That few new T cells are recruited by each seasonal influenza vaccination was the authors' suggestion.

The J segment lost 0 bases and the V segment lost 1 base, leaving 2 bases of the junction unmatched. The CDR3 extends over 15 amino acids. Concerning this clonotype: Its antigen remains unidentified.

MiXCR was run by TCRdb on the RT-PCR reads, yielding one entry per CDR3 protein. The sample includes approximately 520,000 distinct CDR3 sequences, around 25% of them seen just once. The sequence derives from a man in his forties or fifties who received an inactivated influenza vaccine. The chain carries TRBV12-3 or TRBV12-4 and TRBJ2-7; 8 bases agree with TRBD2. The sequencing here drew on CD4+ T cells sorted from PBMCs, taken 4 to 6 days after vaccination. CDR3 loop: CASSLERGSSYEQYF. The DNA of the CDR3 is TGTGCCAGCAGTTTAGAGCGGGGGAGCTCCTACGAGCAGTACTTC.